This note documents a single TCR beta chain sequence. Its ends do not fully match the called genes, so a read error is possible. TCRdb processed the 5' RACE reads anew with MiXCR; each CDR3 protein has one entry. The sample lists about 11,000 distinct CDR3 sequences; under 35% were seen once. The sorted Tregs were CD4+CD25+CD127-/low cells. This TCR derives from a female donor with breast cancer. The sequenced sample consisted of Tregs sorted from a lymph node.

CDR3 sequence: CASSEAGQTRSYAQYF. For the CDR3, the DNA is TGTGCCAGCAGTGAAGCAGGACAGACAAGGTCCTACGCGCAGTACTTC. The chain has TRBV6-1 and TRBJ2-7; D may be TRBD1 (6 bases). The CDR3 has 16 residues. The germline gives CDR1 MNHNS, CDR2 SASEGT.